Presented here are 24 T cell receptor beta chains from one specimen sequenced in a study of T cell repertoires in cytomegalovirus infection. MiXCR, run by TCRdb on the reads, gives a single entry per CDR3 protein. This sample has some 440,000 distinct CDR3 sequences; under 40% occur once, and the top ten carry approximately 14%. Sequenced: PBMCs. The receptors derive from a human donor in good health (CMV status not recorded). Some clones in this sample may be carry-over from other donors' samples.

The gene calls are TRBV4-2 and TRBJ2-1; 12 nucleotides match TRBD2. The CDR3 is 18 amino acids. CDR1 and CDR2 (germline): LGHNA, YNFKEQ. The V segment lost 4 bases and the J segment 6 bases; nucleotides outside the gene matches: 13. The CDR3 DNA reads TGTGCCAGCAGCCCGACTAGCGGGGGCCCACTAAGTCTCAATGAGCAGTTCTTC. Amino acids: CASSPTSGGPLSLNEQFF.

This clonotype was seen a few times. The chain has TRBV7-3 and TRBJ2-3; 12 nucleotides agree with TRBD2. The V gene's germline CDR1 is SGHTA and CDR2 FQGTGA. The CDR3 is 16 amino acids. J gave up 4 bases and V 5 bases, and 7 bases lay outside the gene matches. CDR3 in amino acids: CASSPLLAGGSDTQYF. CDR3 sequence (DNA): TGTGCCAGCAGCCCCTTACTAGCGGGGGGCTCAGATACGCAGTATTTT.

The J gene is TRBJ1-6, the V gene TRBV4-2, with unresolved D. This CDR3 spans 15 amino acids. Germline values: CDR1 LGHNA, CDR2 YNFKEQ. V shed 1 base and J shed 6 bases, with 10 bases lying between them. CDR3 in amino acids: CASSQGESGNSPLHF. The CDR3 DNA sequence: TGTGCCAGCAGCCAAGGGGAGTCTGGTAATTCACCCCTCCACTTT.

This chain uses TRBV19 with TRBJ1-5, with unresolved D. Germline V CDR1 and CDR2: LNHDA, SQIVND (reference sequence). The CDR3 extends over 13 amino acids. The V end was cut by 4 bases, the J end by 5 bases, with 9 bases between. CDR3: CASSSRVDQPQHF. In DNA form, the CDR3 reads TGTGCCAGTAGTAGTCGAGTGGATCAGCCCCAGCATTTT.

This clonotype was recorded once. The chain recombines TRBV5-1 with TRBJ2-3; D might be TRBD2 (6 bases). Germline CDR1 and CDR2: SGHRS and YFSETQ. The V and J ends lost 0 bases and 2 bases respectively, with 13 bases between them. The CDR3 runs 16 residues. In DNA, the CDR3 is TGCGCCAGCAGCTTGGATATAGCGGTCCCCACAGATACGCAGTATTTT. This gives the protein CASSLDIAVPTDTQYF.

The V gene is TRBV5-6, the J gene TRBJ1-4; D gene unclear. The germline V gene has CDR1 SGHDT and CDR2 YYEEEE. The V gene lost 2 bases and the J gene lost 6 bases, with 11 bases spanning the gap. The CDR3 contains 14 residues. This chain's CDR3 is CASSLNLEDEKLFF. Written as DNA, the CDR3 is TGTGCCAGCAGCTTAAACCTCGAGGATGAAAAACTGTTTTTT.

This chain's CDR3 is CASSPRTGGELISYTF. The CDR3 DNA reads TGTGCCAGCAGCCCCCGGACAGGGGGTGAACTGATAAGCTACACCTTC. The chain combines TRBV11-2 with TRBJ1-2, with 10 bases lining up with TRBD1. J lost 9 bases, V lost 5 bases, and 15 bases had no gene match. CDR3 length: 16 amino acids. Germline loops: CDR1 SGHAT, CDR2 FQNNGV.

As for this clonotype: The junction does not match germline at one end; this may be a read error. The chain joins TRBV20-1 to TRBJ2-5; 7 nucleotides match TRBD2. The germline V gene has CDR1 DFQATT and CDR2 SNEGSKA (reference sequence). The CDR3 covers 13 residues. The CDR3 bases are TGCAGTCCTCCCCCAAGCTTGCGGGAGACCCATTACTTC. Translated, it gives CSPPPSLRETHYF.

This clonotype was seen at least ten times. The V and J genes are TRBV7-9 and TRBJ2-1; D not certain. Trimming took off 0 bases at V and 11 bases at J, with 8 bases between the two ends. The CDR3 runs 12 residues. Germline V gene data show CDR1 as SEHNR and CDR2 as FQNEAQ (reference sequence). The CDR3: CASSLADFKQFF. The CDR3 bases are TGTGCCAGCAGCTTAGCGGATTTTAAGCAGTTCTTC.

To note about this clonotype: The CDR3 does not close with the conserved phenylalanine or tryptophan, likely indicating a read error. The genes are TRBV25-1 and TRBJ2-3; 10 positions match TRBD2. The germline V gene encodes CDR1 MGHDK and CDR2 SYGVNS. The CDR3 is 15 amino acids. J lost 6 bases, V lost 7 bases, and 10 bases had no gene match. The CDR3, as DNA: TGTGCCAGCACCCCGCGAGCGGGGGGGTATGATACGCAGTATTTG. This gives the protein CASTPRAGGYDTQYL.

This clonotype was observed a handful of times. This chain connects TRBV5-4 to TRBJ2-7; a possible D gene is TRBD2 (6 bases). The germline V gene has CDR1 SGHNT and CDR2 YYREEE (reference sequence). V dropped 4 bases and J dropped 4 bases, with 15 bases sitting between them. This CDR3 has 14 residues. The CDR3 DNA reads as TGTGCCAGCAGCCAAATAGCGGAAGGGTACGAGCAGTACTTC. Its translation: CASSQIAEGYEQYF.

The rearrangement joins TRBV5-8 to TRBJ2-1; the match to TRBD2 covers 14 bases. This CDR3 region has 17 residues. The V segment lost 4 bases and the J segment 9 bases; nucleotides outside the gene matches: 12. Germline CDR1 reads SGHTS; CDR2 reads YDEGEE. The CDR3 DNA reads TGTGCCAGCAGCAAAAGACTAGCGGGGGGGCCCCAGGGTGAGCAGTTCTTC. It is translated as CASSKRLAGGPQGEQFF.

This chain uses TRBV12-3 or TRBV12-4 with TRBJ2-3, with 9 nucleotides matching TRBD2. The CDR3 is 15 residues long. With 6 bases clipped from V and 0 bases from J, the junction kept 4 bases outside the gene matches. This CDR3 reads CASRERGDSTDTQYF. The CDR3 nucleotides are TGTGCCAGCAGGGAGCGGGGGGACAGCACAGATACGCAGTATTTT.

The chain uses TRBV18 and TRBJ1-1, with a possible D match to TRBD1 (5 bases). Germline V gene lookup returns CDR1 KGHSH and CDR2 LQKENI. CDR3 length: 12 residues. V lost 3 bases, J lost 7 bases, and 9 bases lay in between. The CDR3 is CASSPEGVEAFF. The CDR3 DNA reads as TGTGCCAGCTCACCGGAAGGGGTTGAAGCTTTCTTT.

A note on this clonotype: A read error may explain this, as a much larger clone is one base away. This chain uses TRBV11-2 with TRBJ2-3; TRBD2 might be the D (5 bases). Per germline, CDR1 SGHAT and CDR2 FQNNGV. This CDR3 comprises 15 residues. CDR3 protein: CAIRVQSSSTETQYF. Here the CDR3 DNA reads TGTGCCATCCGGGTACAGTCGTCTAGCACAGAGACGCAGTATTTT. Drawing the rest from reference TRBV11-2 and TRBJ2-3, the complete variable domain is EAGVAQSPRYKIIEKRQSVAFWCNPISGHATLYWYQQILGQGPKLLIQFQNNGVVDDSQLPKDRFSAERLKGVDSTLKIQPAKLEDSAVYLCAIRVQSSSTETQYFGPGTRLTVL.

The V call is TRBV10-3, the J call TRBJ2-1, with 9 bases that match TRBD1. The germline V gene encodes CDR1 ENHRY and CDR2 SYGVKD. This CDR3 has 14 amino acids. Trimming took 9 bases from V and 7 from J; bases not matched to a gene: 10. The CDR3 here is CAIRSGTGTNEQFF. The CDR3 DNA follows: TGTGCCATAAGGTCCGGGACAGGGACGAATGAGCAGTTCTTC.

This clonotype was seen repeatedly, ten times or more. The rearrangement joins TRBV7-2 to TRBJ2-5; weak D call: TRBD1 (6 bases). Germline V gene sequence: CDR1 SGHTA, CDR2 FQGNSA. V was clipped by 7 bases and J by 6 bases, with 15 bases between them. This CDR3 region has 13 residues. The CDR3 DNA is TGTGCCAGCACCCCATGGACAGCTCAGACCCAGTACTTC. It codes for CASTPWTAQTQYF.

The gene calls are TRBV5-5 and TRBJ1-4; D is uncertain. Trimming took off 0 bases at V and 2 bases at J, with 5 bases between the two ends. The CDR3 extends over 14 amino acids. The V gene's germline CDR1 is SGHKS and CDR2 YYEKEE (reference sequence). Here the CDR3 reads CASSLGPTNEKLFF. The CDR3 coding sequence is TGTGCCAGCAGCTTGGGACCGACTAATGAAAAACTGTTTTTT.

This clonotype has at least ten counts. The chain has TRBV12-3 or TRBV12-4 and TRBJ1-4, with TRBD1 matching over 8 bases. CDR3 length equals 14 residues. V trimming: 7 bases; J trimming: 7 bases; junction bases outside the gene matches: 8. The CDR3, as DNA: TGTGCCAGCACCGCGACAGGGGAGGGTGAAAAACTGTTTTTT. Amino acids: CASTATGEGEKLFF.

The sample holds many counts of this clonotype. The chain couples TRBV7-2 to TRBJ1-1; 7 positions match TRBD1. V dropped 5 bases and J dropped 6; count of bases not matched to a gene: 6. The CDR3 totals 13 residues. CDR1 SGHTA and CDR2 FQGNSA come from the germline V gene. CDR3: CASSRQGRAEAFF. The CDR3 nucleotides are TGTGCCAGCAGCAGACAGGGTCGGGCTGAAGCTTTCTTT.

The chain couples TRBV6-2 or TRBV6-3 to TRBJ1-1, with 9 bases aligning to TRBD1. The length of the CDR3 is 15 residues. Germline trimming cut 2 bases from V and 5 bases from J; bases unmatched to any gene: 6. The germline V gene has CDR1 MNHEY and CDR2 SVGEGT. The CDR3 bases are TGTGCCAGCAGTTACCGTCCCGGGACAGGGACTGAAGCTTTCTTT. It yields the protein CASSYRPGTGTEAFF.

J is TRBJ2-1 and V is TRBV6-2 or TRBV6-3; D is uncertain. Germline V gives CDR1 MNHEY, CDR2 SVGEGT. Trimming pared 2 bases from V and 0 bases from J, leaving 8 bases between. The CDR3 is 15 amino acids. The CDR3 loop is CASSYVGGSYNEQFF. The CDR3 DNA follows: TGTGCCAGCAGTTACGTGGGCGGCTCCTACAATGAGCAGTTCTTC.

This clonotype was observed many times. The V gene is TRBV7-6, the J gene TRBJ2-7, with D perhaps TRBD1 (6 bases). Trimming removed 4 bases from V and 3 bases from J, with 13 bases in between. The V gene's germline CDR1 is SGHVS and CDR2 FNYEAQ. This CDR3 region has 14 residues. CDR3 sequence (DNA): TGTGCCAGCAGCTCCCGGGACAAAAACTACGAGCAGTACTTC. Its protein product is CASSSRDKNYEQYF.

This clonotype showed up just a few times. The rearrangement joins TRBV4-2 to TRBJ2-4; D perhaps matches TRBD2 (6 bases). The germline V gene has CDR1 LGHNA and CDR2 YNFKEQ. The CDR3 is 16 residues long. With 11 bases removed from V and 3 bases from J, the gap between germline ends came to 23 bases. The CDR3, as DNA: TGTGCCGCGGGGACTGGGGCCGCCTTGGGCAAAAACATTCAGTACTTC. It is translated as CAAGTGAALGKNIQYF.